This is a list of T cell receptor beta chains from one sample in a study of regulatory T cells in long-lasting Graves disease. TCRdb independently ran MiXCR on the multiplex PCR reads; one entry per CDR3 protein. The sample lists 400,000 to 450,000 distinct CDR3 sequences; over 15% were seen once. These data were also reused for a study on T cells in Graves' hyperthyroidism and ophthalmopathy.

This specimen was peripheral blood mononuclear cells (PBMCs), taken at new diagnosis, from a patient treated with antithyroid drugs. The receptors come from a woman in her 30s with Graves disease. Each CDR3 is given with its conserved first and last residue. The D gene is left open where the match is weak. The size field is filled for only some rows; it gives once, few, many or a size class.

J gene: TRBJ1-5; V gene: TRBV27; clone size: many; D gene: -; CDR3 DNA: TGTGCCAGCAGTTTTAGCAATCAGCCCCAGCATTTT; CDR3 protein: CASSFSNQPQHF
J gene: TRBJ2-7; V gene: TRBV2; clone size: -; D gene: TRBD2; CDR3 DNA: TGTGCCAGCAGTGTTTTCGGGGGAGGGCCCTACGAGCAGTACTTC; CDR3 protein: CASSVFGGGPYEQYF
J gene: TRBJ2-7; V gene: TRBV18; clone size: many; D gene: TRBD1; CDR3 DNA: TGTGCCAGCTCACCACAGCGGGACAGGGTCTACGAGCAGTACTTC; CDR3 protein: CASSPQRDRVYEQYF
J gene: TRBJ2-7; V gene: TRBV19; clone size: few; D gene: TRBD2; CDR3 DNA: TGTGCCAGTAGCCCAGGTGGCGGGAGGAGCTACGAGCAGTACTTC; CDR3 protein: CASSPGGGRSYEQYF
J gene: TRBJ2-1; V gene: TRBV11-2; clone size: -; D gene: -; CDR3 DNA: TGTGCCAGCACTGCCGACCGGACCAAAAATGAGCAGTTCTTC; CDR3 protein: CASTADRTKNEQFF
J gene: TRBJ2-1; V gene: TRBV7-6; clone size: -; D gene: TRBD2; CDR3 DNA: TGTGCCAGCAGCTCCTTAGCGGGAGGGCCTAGTGGTGTCGACAATGGGCAGTTCTTC; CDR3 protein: CASSSLAGGPSGVDNGQFF
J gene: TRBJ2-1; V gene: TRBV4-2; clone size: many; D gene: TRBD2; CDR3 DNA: TGTGCCAGCAGCGGTAGGGGACTAGCGGGCTCCTACAATGAGCAGTTCTTC; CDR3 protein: CASSGRGLAGSYNEQFF
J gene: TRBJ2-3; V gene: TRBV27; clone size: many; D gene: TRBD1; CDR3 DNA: TGTGCCAGCAGTCGGACAGGGACTACGCAGTATTTT; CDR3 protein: CASSRTGTTQYF
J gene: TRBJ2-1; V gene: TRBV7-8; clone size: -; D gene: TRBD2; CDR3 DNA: TGTGCCAGCAGCTCTTGGACTAGCCGGTACAATGAGCAGTTCTTC; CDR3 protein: CASSSWTSRYNEQFF
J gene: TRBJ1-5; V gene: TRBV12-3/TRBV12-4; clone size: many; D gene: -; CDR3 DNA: TGTGCCAGCAGTTTCGCCAGCCCTAGCAATCAGCCCCAGCATTTT; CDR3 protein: CASSFASPSNQPQHF
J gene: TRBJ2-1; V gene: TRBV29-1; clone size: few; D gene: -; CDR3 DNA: TGCAGCGTTGAAGATCGGGTCAATGAGCAGTTCTTC; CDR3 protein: CSVEDRVNEQFF
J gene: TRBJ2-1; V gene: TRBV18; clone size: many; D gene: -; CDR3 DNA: TGTGCCAGCTCGCCAAGGGGAACTGGAAACAATGAGCAGTTCTTC; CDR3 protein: CASSPRGTGNNEQFF
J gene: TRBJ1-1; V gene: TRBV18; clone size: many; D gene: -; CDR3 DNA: TGTGCCAGCTCACCACCGCGCCTGTTACCCTACACTGAAGCTTTCTTT; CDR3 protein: CASSPPRLLPYTEAFF
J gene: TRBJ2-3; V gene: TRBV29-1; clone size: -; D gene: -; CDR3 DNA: TGCAGCGTTGTAGCGGATACGCAGTATTTT; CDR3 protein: CSVVADTQYF
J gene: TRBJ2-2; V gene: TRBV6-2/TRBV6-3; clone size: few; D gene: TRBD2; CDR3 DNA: TGTGCCAGCAGTTACAGCGGGAGCGACGGGGAGCTGTTTTTT; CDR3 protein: CASSYSGSDGELFF
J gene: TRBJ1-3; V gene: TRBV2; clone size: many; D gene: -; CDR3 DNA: TGTGCCAGCAAGATCGGCACCATATATTTT; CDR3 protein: CASKIGTIYF
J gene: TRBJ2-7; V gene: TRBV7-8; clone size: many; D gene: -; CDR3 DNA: TGTGCCAGCAGCTTAACCAGGGGATCCTACGAGCAGTACTTC; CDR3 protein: CASSLTRGSYEQYF
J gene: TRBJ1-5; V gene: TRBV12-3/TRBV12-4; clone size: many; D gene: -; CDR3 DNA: TGTGCCAGCAGTTTACGGCGGGGGATCGACCAGCCCCAGCATTTT; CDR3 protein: CASSLRRGIDQPQHF
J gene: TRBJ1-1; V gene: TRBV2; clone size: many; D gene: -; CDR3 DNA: TGTGCCAGCAGTGAAAGGGGACTTACAGGTGTCACTGAAGCTTTCTTT; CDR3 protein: CASSERGLTGVTEAFF
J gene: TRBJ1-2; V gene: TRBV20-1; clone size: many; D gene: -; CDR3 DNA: TGCAGTGGTACACCAAGAGCTAACTATGGCTACACCTTC; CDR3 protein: CSGTPRANYGYTF
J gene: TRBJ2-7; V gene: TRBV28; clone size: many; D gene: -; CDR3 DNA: TGTGCCAGCAGTCCAATCCCCTCTTCCTACGAGCAGTACTTC; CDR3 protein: CASSPIPSSYEQYF
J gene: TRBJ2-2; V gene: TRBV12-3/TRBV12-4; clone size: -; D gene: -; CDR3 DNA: TGTGCCACCAGCCCGCGGGGAAACACCGGGGAGCTGTTTTTT; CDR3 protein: CATSPRGNTGELFF
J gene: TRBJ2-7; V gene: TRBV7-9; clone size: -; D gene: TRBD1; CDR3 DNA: TGTGCCAGCGGACCCGGGACAGCTTCCTACGAGCAGTACTTC; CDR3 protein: CASGPGTASYEQYF
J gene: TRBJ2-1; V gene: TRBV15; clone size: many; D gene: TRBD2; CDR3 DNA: TGTGCCACCAGGACAGGTTCGGGAGGGTACAATGAGCAGTTCTTC; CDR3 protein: CATRTGSGGYNEQFF
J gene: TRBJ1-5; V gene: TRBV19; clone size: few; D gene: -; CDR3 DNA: TGTGCCAGTACCGGGGGGGGCAATCAGCCCCAGCATTTT; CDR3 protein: CASTGGGNQPQHF
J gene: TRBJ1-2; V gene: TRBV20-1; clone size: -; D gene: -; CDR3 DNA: TGCAGTGCTAGAACCCAGGGAAGCGGCTACACCTTC; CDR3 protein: CSARTQGSGYTF
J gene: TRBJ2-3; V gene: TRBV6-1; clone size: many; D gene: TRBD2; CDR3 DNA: TGTGCCAGCAGTCTATATAGCGGGAGTGTAATGGATACGCAGTATTTT; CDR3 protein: CASSLYSGSVMDTQYF
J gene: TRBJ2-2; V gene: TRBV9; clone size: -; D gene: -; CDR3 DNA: TGTGCCAGCAGCGTATCCCTGAGGCCCAAAGGCACCGGGGAGCTGTTTTTT; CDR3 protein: CASSVSLRPKGTGELFF
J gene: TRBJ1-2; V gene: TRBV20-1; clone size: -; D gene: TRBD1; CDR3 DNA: TGCAGTGCTACAGGGGGGAACTATGGCTACACCTTC; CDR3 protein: CSATGGNYGYTF
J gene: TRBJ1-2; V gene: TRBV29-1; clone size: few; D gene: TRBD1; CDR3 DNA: TGCAGCGTTGTTCCGGACAGGTACCTTCGGTATGGCTACACCTTC; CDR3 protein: CSVVPDRYLRYGYTF
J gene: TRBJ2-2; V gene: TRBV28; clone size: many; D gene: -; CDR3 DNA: TGTGCCAGCAGCCCAGCGCCCGGCGGGGAGCTGTTTTTT; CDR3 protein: CASSPAPGGELFF
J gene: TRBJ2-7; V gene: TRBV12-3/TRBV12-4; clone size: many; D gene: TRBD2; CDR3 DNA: TGTGCCAGCAGTTTACAGGCGGGAGTATGGGAGCAGTACTTC; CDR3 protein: CASSLQAGVWEQYF
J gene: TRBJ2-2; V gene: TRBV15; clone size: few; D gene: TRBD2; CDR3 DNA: TGTGCCACCAGCAGGGGAGGGATCCTACCTGGAAACGGGGAGCTGTTTTTT; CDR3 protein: CATSRGGILPGNGELFF
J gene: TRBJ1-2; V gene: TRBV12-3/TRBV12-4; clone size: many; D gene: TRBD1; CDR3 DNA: TGTGCCAGCAGGGAGAAGACAGGGGGCTCCCTTTATGGCTACACCTTC; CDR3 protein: CASREKTGGSLYGYTF
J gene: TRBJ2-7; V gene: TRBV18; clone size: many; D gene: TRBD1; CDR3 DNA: TGTGCCAGCTCACCACCGACAAAGGGGGCCAAGTACTTC; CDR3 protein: CASSPPTKGAKYF
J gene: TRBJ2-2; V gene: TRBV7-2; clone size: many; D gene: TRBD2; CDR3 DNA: TGTGCCAGCGGCGAGCGGGAGGGCCGCAACACCGGGGAGCTGTTTTTT; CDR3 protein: CASGEREGRNTGELFF
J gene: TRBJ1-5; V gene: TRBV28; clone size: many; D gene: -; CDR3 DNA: TGTGCCAGCAGTTTGGGAACCGGGAATCAGCCCCAGCATTTT; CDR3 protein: CASSLGTGNQPQHF
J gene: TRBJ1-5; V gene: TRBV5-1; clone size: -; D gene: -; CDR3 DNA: TGCGCCAGCAGCTGGGGGGCGGGGGGCGCGGGTCAGCCCCAGCATTTT; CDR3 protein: CASSWGAGGAGQPQHF